These 25 T cell receptor beta chains originate from one sample sequenced in a study of breast tumors, draining lymph nodes, adjacent tissues (dated by TCRdb to about 2016). Libraries were built with multiplex PCR. These reads were obtained on an Illumina HiSeq 2000. The raw public data were reprocessed by TCRdb itself: fastp quality trimming at Q25, MiXCR clonotype calling, in-frame beta chains only. Here each entry gathers all rows of one CDR3 protein and keeps the most common genes and DNA. This sample comprises roughly 110,000 distinct CDR3 sequences, more than 25% of them detected only once. Under 6.5% of the sample is held by the ten biggest clonotypes. The axillary draining lymph nodes of breast cancer patients were the source of the lymph node samples. Sequences were obtained from axillary lymph node tissue. The receptors shown here come from a female donor with breast cancer. Some clones in this sample may be carry-over from other donors' samples.

The table lists this clonotype with many counts. The chain combines TRBV7-2 with TRBJ2-5, with D perhaps matching TRBD1 (6 bases). The CDR3 sequence is 15 residues long. CDR1 and CDR2 from the germline V gene are SGHTA and FQGNSA. Deletions cut 0 bases from V and 9 bases from J, with 17 bases between. The CDR3 reads CASSLAANLPGAQYF. In DNA form, the CDR3 reads TGTGCCAGCAGCTTAGCTGCAAACCTACCAGGGGCCCAGTACTTC.

In the case of this clonotype: A junction boundary mismatches the germline segment, possibly from a read error. The chain couples TRBV4-2 to TRBJ1-1; no clear D. Germline CDR1 is LGHNA and CDR2 is YNFKEQ. This CDR3 is built from 13 residues. The CDR3 reads CAGSPRLNTEAFF. The DNA for the CDR3 is TGTGCCGGCAGCCCCCGTTTGAACACTGAAGCTTTCTTT.

This clonotype came up many times. This chain joins TRBV13 and TRBJ1-4; D is possibly TRBD1 (5 bases). The V end lost 5 bases, the J end lost 6 bases, and 13 bases lay between the germline ends. The V gene's germline CDR1 is PRHDT and CDR2 FYEKMQ (reference sequence). The CDR3 totals 14 residues. The CDR3 DNA follows: TGTGCCAGCAGCCACACAGGAGGTCATGAAAAACTGTTTTTT. Protein sequence: CASSHTGGHEKLFF.

This clonotype was picked up many times. The rearrangement joins TRBV7-6 to TRBJ2-3; 7 nucleotides line up with TRBD1. Trimming at V came to 3 bases and at J to 9 bases, leaving 12 bases not matched to a gene. There are 15 residues in the CDR3. CDR1 is SGHVS and CDR2 is FNYEAQ in the germline V gene. Here the CDR3 DNA reads TGTGCCAGCAGCTTTGAGGCAGGGGGAAGGGAGACGCAGTATTTT. Amino acid sequence: CASSFEAGGRETQYF.

The J gene is TRBJ2-3, the V gene TRBV7-2; possibly TRBD1 or TRBD2 for D (5 bases each). The CDR3 contains 14 residues. V was shortened by 1 base and J by 5 bases, with 10 bases between the two germline ends. Germline V gives CDR1 SGHTA, CDR2 FQGNSA. CDR3 in DNA: TGTGCCAGCAGCTTAGTGGGGGAAGGAGATACGCAGTATTTT. This gives the protein CASSLVGEGDTQYF.

Many counts were recorded for this clonotype. The chain carries TRBV5-1 and TRBJ2-7; 7 bases fit TRBD2. CDR3 length: 13 amino acids. Per the germline V gene, CDR1 is SGHRS and CDR2 is YFSETQ. V was pared by 2 bases and J by 7 bases, with 6 bases of the junction left unmatched. CDR3: CASSFAGEGEQYF. The CDR3 DNA reads TGCGCCAGCAGCTTCGCGGGAGAGGGGGAGCAGTACTTC.

This clonotype was picked up many times. Since a much larger clone is just one base distant, this may be a read error. The genes are TRBV7-6 and TRBJ2-5; the D call may be TRBD1 or TRBD2 (5 bases each). The CDR3 totals 15 residues. Germline values: CDR1 SGHVS, CDR2 FNYEAQ. CDR3 amino acids: CASSFGTAGGETQHF. The CDR3 DNA follows: TGTGCCAGCAGCTTCGGGACGGCAGGAGGAGAGACCCAGCACTTC.

This clonotype has a handful of counts. Being one base from a much bigger clone, this may be a read error. This chain joins TRBV5-6 and TRBJ1-2; D is perhaps TRBD1 (5 bases). Germline-derived CDR1 and CDR2 are SGHDT and YYEEEE. The CDR3 is made up of 16 amino acids. V was pared by 7 bases and J by 7 bases, with 26 bases between. The CDR3 sequence: CASVEAGASLRGGYTF. The CDR3 bases are TGTGCCAGCGTAGAAGCAGGAGCCAGCCTAAGGGGTGGCTACACCTTC. Filled out from reference TRBV5-6 and TRBJ1-2, the complete variable domain reads DAGVTQSPTHLIKTRGQQVTLRCSPKSGHDTVSWYQQALGQGPQFIFQYYEEEERQRGNFPDRFSGHQFPNYSSELNVNALLLGDSALYLCASVEAGASLRGGYTFGSGTRLTVV.

Concerning this clonotype: A junction boundary mismatches the germline segment, possibly from a read error. The V and J genes are TRBV6-6 and TRBJ2-4; the D is unclear. CDR1 is MNHNY, CDR2 SVGAGI, per germline (reference sequence). The CDR3 covers 13 residues. The CDR3 sequence: CTSNPGVADIQYF. The CDR3 DNA reads TGTACCAGCAACCCGGGTGTGGCGGACATTCAGTACTTC.

This clonotype was picked up many times. The rearrangement links TRBV5-4 to TRBJ2-7; 7 bases agree with TRBD1. The CDR3 is made up of 14 amino acids. The trim removed 4 bases at V and 4 bases at J, leaving 8 bases unmatched. The germline V gene has CDR1 SGHNT and CDR2 YYREEE (reference sequence). The CDR3 sequence is CASSPRQGLYEQYF. The CDR3 DNA is TGTGCCAGCAGCCCGCGACAGGGCCTATACGAGCAGTACTTC.

A word on this clonotype: This may come from a read error, since a much larger clone is one base off. The rearrangement uses TRBV2 and TRBJ1-1; D is undetermined. This CDR3 has 13 residues. Germline CDR1 and CDR2: SNHLY and FYNNEI. CDR3: CGSSDVVNTEAFF. CDR3 DNA sequence: TGTGGCAGCAGTGACGTCGTGAACACTGAAGCTTTCTTT.

This chain uses TRBV7-2 with TRBJ2-3, with 10 bases fitting TRBD1. This CDR3 contains 16 residues. Germline V gene data show CDR1 as SGHTA and CDR2 as FQGNSA. V was clipped by 1 base and J by 1 base; unmatched bases: 2. The CDR3: CASSLGGTGGTDTQYF. The CDR3 region has the DNA TGTGCCAGCAGCTTAGGGGGGACAGGGGGCACAGATACGCAGTATTTT.

Note on this clonotype: This could be a read error, since a much larger clone is one nucleotide away. This chain links TRBV28 with TRBJ1-4; D possibly corresponds to TRBD1 (5 bases). Germline-derived CDR1 and CDR2 are MDHEN and SYDVKM. The CDR3 totals 13 residues. The V end lost 7 bases, the J end lost 10 bases, and 16 bases lay between the germline ends. The CDR3 DNA is TGTGCCAGCACCGGGGGGGTATATGGAAAACTGTTTTTT. Protein: CASTGGVYGKLFF.

This clonotype has at least ten counts. The chain links TRBV11-2 to TRBJ2-1, with 10 nucleotides matching TRBD2. V shed 0 bases and J 6 bases; nucleotides not matched to a gene: 5. This CDR3 spans 16 amino acids. The germline V gene has CDR1 SGHAT and CDR2 FQNNGV. The CDR3 DNA is TGTGCCAGCAGCTTAGATCGGGCTAGCGGGGGCAATGAGCAGTTCTTC. It specifies CASSLDRASGGNEQFF.

This clonotype was recorded a few times. This rearrangement joins TRBV9 to TRBJ1-1; D is unclear. V gave up 7 bases and J gave up 5 bases, with 18 bases separating them. Per germline, CDR1 SGDLS and CDR2 YYNGEE. This CDR3 has 14 residues. Written as DNA, the CDR3 is TGTGCCAGCCAATCACCGGGGTTTGGAACTGAAGCTTTCTTT. The encoded protein is CASQSPGFGTEAFF.

This clonotype was observed at least ten times. The V and J genes are TRBV30 and TRBJ1-5; 7 bases align to TRBD1. Unmatched junction bases numbered 5, after V lost 3 bases and J lost 0 bases. Germline V lookup: CDR1 GTSNPN, CDR2 SVGIG (reference sequence). This CDR3 spans 15 amino acids. The CDR3 coding sequence is TGTGCCTGGAGAAGACAGGGAACTAGCAATCAGCCCCAGCATTTT. Translated, it gives CAWRRQGTSNQPQHF.

The rearrangement joins TRBV7-3 to TRBJ2-3; no clear D gene. Germline assignment: CDR1 SGHTA and CDR2 FQGTGA. The V end was cut by 5 bases, the J end by 4 bases, with 13 bases between. The CDR3 runs 14 residues. CDR3 coding DNA: TGTGCCAGCAGCCAAGATCGACAACCAGATACGCAGTATTTT. It is translated as CASSQDRQPDTQYF.

A remark on this clonotype: The final CDR3 position lacks the conserved phenylalanine or tryptophan, pointing to a likely read error. This sequence joins TRBV5-8 and TRBJ2-7, with D unresolved. Germline values: CDR1 SGHTS, CDR2 YDEGEE. This CDR3 has 12 amino acids. Trimming pared 3 bases from V and 6 bases from J, leaving 10 bases between. The CDR3, as DNA: TGTGCCAGCAGCTACCAGGTAGGCGAGCAGTACTTA. Translated, it gives CASSYQVGEQYL.

This clonotype appeared many times. This chain joins TRBV11-3 and TRBJ2-3; 7 nucleotides match TRBD2. CDR1 is SGHNT and CDR2 is YENEEA in the germline V gene. J was trimmed by 4 bases and V by 2 bases; bases with no gene match: 3. This CDR3 contains 14 residues. The CDR3 sequence is CASSLRAGADTQYF. The CDR3, as DNA: TGTGCCAGCAGCTTAAGGGCGGGGGCAGATACGCAGTATTTT.

The table lists this clonotype with many counts. This rearrangement joins TRBV12-3 or TRBV12-4 to TRBJ2-7, with TRBD2 matching over 7 bases. With V trimmed by 3 bases and J by 3 bases, 8 bases remained unmatched. The CDR3 totals 15 residues. This chain's CDR3 is CASSFIRGDLYEQYF. The CDR3 nucleotides read TGTGCCAGCAGTTTTATCCGGGGGGACCTCTACGAGCAGTACTTC.

This clonotype was observed many times. The rearrangement links TRBV5-1 to TRBJ1-3, with no clear D. This CDR3 spans 13 amino acids. Germline V CDR1 and CDR2: SGHRS, YFSETQ. V lost 4 bases, J lost 4 bases, and 9 bases lay in between. This CDR3 reads CASSRLSGNTIYF. The CDR3 coding sequence is TGCGCCAGCAGCCGGCTTTCCGGAAACACCATATATTTT.

This clonotype was seen repeatedly, ten times or more. V usage is TRBV7-8 and J usage is TRBJ2-6; 10 bases fit TRBD1. Per the germline V gene, CDR1 is SGHVS and CDR2 is FQNEAQ. The CDR3 has 17 residues. Trimming cost V 5 bases and J 1 base; bases outside gene matches: 5. The CDR3 DNA reads TGTGCCAGCAGCCTGGGACAGGGGAGGTCTGGGGCCAACGTCCTGACTTTC. Protein product: CASSLGQGRSGANVLTF. The whole variable domain, remainder taken from reference TRBV7-8 and TRBJ2-6, is GAGVSQSPRYKVAKRGQDVALRCDPISGHVSLFWYQQALGQGPEFLTYFQNEAQLDKSGLPSDRFFAERPEGSVSTLKIQRTQQEDSAVYLCASSLGQGRSGANVLTFGAGSRLTVL.

This clonotype has ten or more counts. This chain uses TRBV7-8 with TRBJ1-2; D is undetermined. This CDR3 is built from 12 residues. Germline V lookup: CDR1 SGHVS, CDR2 FQNEAQ. Deletions cut 5 bases from V and 5 bases from J, with 9 bases between. In nucleotides, the CDR3 is TGTGCCAGCAGCCCACACACATATGGCTACACCTTC. It specifies CASSPHTYGYTF.

The genes are TRBV9 and TRBJ2-2; D possibly corresponds to TRBD1 (6 bases). This CDR3 has 17 residues. Per germline, CDR1 SGDLS and CDR2 YYNGEE. Trimming left V 0 bases short and J 1 base short, with 13 bases between. CDR3 loop: CASSVEGHTGNTGELFF. The CDR3 DNA is TGTGCCAGCAGCGTAGAGGGACACACAGGGAACACCGGGGAGCTGTTTTTT. Full variable domain (outside the CDR3, taken from reference TRBV9 and TRBJ2-2): DSGVTQTPKHLITATGQRVTLRCSPRSGDLSVYWYQQSLDQGLQFLIQYYNGEERAKGNILERFSAQQFPDLHSELNLSSLELGDSALYFCASSVEGHTGNTGELFFGEGSRLTVL.

This clonotype has ten or more counts. This chain uses TRBV4-3 with TRBJ2-3; the D gene is possibly TRBD1 (5 bases). This CDR3 region has 17 residues. The V gene lost 0 bases and the J gene lost 1 base, with 14 bases spanning the gap. Germline V lookup: CDR1 LGHNA, CDR2 YSLEER. This chain's CDR3 is CASSQDWQGGRTDTQYF. The CDR3 bases are TGCGCCAGCAGCCAAGATTGGCAGGGTGGGCGCACAGATACGCAGTATTTT.